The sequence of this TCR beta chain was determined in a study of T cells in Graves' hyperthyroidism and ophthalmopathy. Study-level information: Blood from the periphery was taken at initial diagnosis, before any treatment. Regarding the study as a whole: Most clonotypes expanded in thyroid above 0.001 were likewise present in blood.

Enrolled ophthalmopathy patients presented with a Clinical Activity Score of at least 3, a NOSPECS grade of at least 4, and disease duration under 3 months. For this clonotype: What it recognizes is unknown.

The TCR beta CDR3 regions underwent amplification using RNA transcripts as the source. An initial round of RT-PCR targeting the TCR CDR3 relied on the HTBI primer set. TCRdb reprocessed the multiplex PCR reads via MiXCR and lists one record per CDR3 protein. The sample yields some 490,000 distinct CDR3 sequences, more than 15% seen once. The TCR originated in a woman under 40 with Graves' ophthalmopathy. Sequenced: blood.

The CDR3 DNA reads as TGTGCCAGCAGTTCCCCAGGGACTGGCACCGGGGAGCTGTTTTTT. Translation: CASSSPGTGTGELFF. V and J are TRBV28 and TRBJ2-2; possible D gene TRBD2, 6 bases. Trimming shortened V by 4 bases and J by 4 bases, and 13 bases separated the two germline ends. CDR1 is MDHEN, CDR2 SYDVKM, per germline. CDR3 length: 15 residues.